Listed below are T cell receptor beta chains from one sample, sequenced in a study of blood T cell repertoires in COVID-19. Produced via immunoSEQ multiplex PCR; TCRdb's table is partial and in-frame only. Among around 300,000 clones listed, 80% to 90% were seen once. Source material: peripheral blood. Every receptor here comes from a woman aged 70 to 79 with acute or convalescent COVID-19. The CDR3 runs from the conserved cysteine through the conserved F or W. A row's size may be missing; if present it is once, few, many or a size class.

CDR3 protein: CASSLVSQVSPLHF
clone size: .
V gene: TRBV11-2
J gene: TRBJ1-6
CDR3 length: 14

CDR3 protein: CASSAPTGFQETQYF
clone size: .
V gene: TRBV5-1
J gene: TRBJ2-5
CDR3 length: 15

CDR3 protein: CASSGTGNQPQHF
clone size: .
V gene: TRBV2
J gene: TRBJ1-5
CDR3 length: 13

CDR3 protein: CASSLAGGGGYTF
clone size: .
V gene: TRBV5-4
J gene: TRBJ1-2
CDR3 length: 13

CDR3 protein: CASSLLDTQYF
clone size: .
V gene: TRBV2
J gene: TRBJ2-3
CDR3 length: 11

CDR3 protein: CASSLGRGGNSPLHF
clone size: few
V gene: TRBV18
J gene: TRBJ1-6
CDR3 length: 15

CDR3 protein: CASSLRYGTMLYGYTF
clone size: .
V gene: TRBV3-1/TRBV3-2
J gene: TRBJ1-2
CDR3 length: 16

CDR3 protein: CSVDVWDRDTANYGYTF
clone size: .
V gene: TRBV29-1
J gene: TRBJ1-2
CDR3 length: 17

CDR3 protein: CATSDSGQIFEAEGYTF
clone size: once
V gene: TRBV24-1
J gene: TRBJ1-2
CDR3 length: 17

CDR3 protein: CASSLVQGNVGELFF
clone size: .
V gene: TRBV5-1
J gene: TRBJ2-2
CDR3 length: 15

CDR3 protein: CASRLGGRNRYEQYF
clone size: .
V gene: TRBV5-1
J gene: TRBJ2-7
CDR3 length: 15

CDR3 protein: CASSRRDRDTQYF
clone size: once
V gene: TRBV6-5
J gene: TRBJ2-3
CDR3 length: 13

CDR3 protein: CASSNRDRISPLHF
clone size: few
V gene: TRBV19
J gene: TRBJ1-6
CDR3 length: 14

CDR3 protein: CASTSDSAGNTIYF
clone size: .
V gene: TRBV2
J gene: TRBJ1-3
CDR3 length: 14